This is a list of T cell receptor beta chains from one sample in a study of CD8+ T cells in alopecia areata. Some clones are missing from TCRdb's copy, which holds only in-frame ones; the method was immunoSEQ multiplex PCR. The sample includes some 180,000 clones, 53% of them seen just once. Sequencing used CD8+ T cells sorted from blood, obtained at week 24, from a patient treated with tofacitinib. All receptors come from a human donor with alopecia areata. CDR3s include the opening cysteine and the closing phenylalanine or tryptophan. A D gene is named only where the DNA matches it firmly. Some rows have no size entry. The others give once, few or many, or a class for an expanded clone.

V	D	J	size	DNA	CDR3
TRBV6-5	-	TRBJ1-1	-	TGTGCCAGCAGTCTATCCAGGGTTCTTGTTCCTGAAGCTTTCTTT	CASSLSRVLVPEAFF
TRBV27	-	TRBJ2-1	few	TGTGCCAGCAGTTTCGGCCGACACAATGAGCAGTTCTTC	CASSFGRHNEQFF
TRBV2	TRBD1	TRBJ1-5	-	TGTGCCAGCAGTGTTTCAACAGGGGTGCGTAATCAGCCCCAGCATTTT	CASSVSTGVRNQPQHF
TRBV30	-	TRBJ1-2	-	TGTGCCAGCCCCGGGAAGGGAGATGGCTACACCTTC	CASPGKGDGYTF
TRBV4-3	-	TRBJ2-7	-	TGCGCCAGCAGCCAAGAGGCTGGAATCTACGAGCAGTACTTC	CASSQEAGIYEQYF
TRBV5-1	TRBD1	TRBJ2-2	-	TGCGCCAGCAGCCATGACAGGGTAGCGAACACCGGGGAGCTGTTTTTT	CASSHDRVANTGELFF
TRBV7-6	-	TRBJ2-3	-	TGTGCCAGCAGCCCCGCCGAAAGCACAGATACGCAGTATTTT	CASSPAESTDTQYF
TRBV27	TRBD1	TRBJ1-4	-	TGTGCCAGCAGTTTAGGCTATAGGACAGGGTATAATGAAAAACTGTTTTTT	CASSLGYRTGYNEKLFF
TRBV29-1	TRBD2	TRBJ2-1	-	TGCAGCGTTCGGGGGGGGCGCTACAATGAGCAGTTCTTC	CSVRGGRYNEQFF
TRBV15	TRBD1	TRBJ1-1	-	TGTGCCATCGGACAGGGGATGAACACTGAAGCTTTCTTT	CAIGQGMNTEAFF
TRBV29-1	-	TRBJ2-1	-	TGCAGCGTTGAAGATCTTTGGACGGAATACTACAATGAGCAGTTCTTC	CSVEDLWTEYYNEQFF
TRBV19	TRBD1	TRBJ1-1	-	TGTGCCAGTAGGTCAGGGGGGACAGAAGCTTTCTTT	CASRSGGTEAFF
TRBV30	-	TRBJ2-6	few	TGTGCCTGGAGTGGTGGCGGATACTCTGGGGCCAACGTCCTGACTTTC	CAWSGGGYSGANVLTF
TRBV6-4	-	TRBJ1-4	few	TGTGCCAGCAGTCCTAAGGAGGGGCGTCCGGCTAATGAAAAACTGTTTTTT	CASSPKEGRPANEKLFF
TRBV2	TRBD2	TRBJ2-1	-	TGTGCCAGCAAGACCGGGACTAGCTCAGTTGAGCAGTTCTTC	CASKTGTSSVEQFF
TRBV4-2	-	TRBJ2-1	-	TGTGCCAGCAGCCAAGTTGGGGGGGCCAGCTCCTACAATGAGCAGTTCTTC	CASSQVGGASSYNEQFF
TRBV6-5	-	TRBJ2-1	few	TGTGCCAGCAGGCCCCAGGGGAGTGAGCAGTTCTTC	CASRPQGSEQFF
TRBV6-5	-	TRBJ2-5	-	TGTGCCAGCAGTTACTCGGACGCCGGGGAGACCCAGTACTTC	CASSYSDAGETQYF
TRBV7-2	-	TRBJ2-4	-	TGTGCCAGCAGCCTGCAGGGGCTAGCCAAAAACATTCAGTACTTC	CASSLQGLAKNIQYF
TRBV11-3	TRBD1	TRBJ2-4	-	TGTGCCAGCAGCTTACCACAGGGGGTAGCAGGCATTCAGTACTTC	CASSLPQGVAGIQYF
TRBV7-8	TRBD1	TRBJ1-4	few	TGTGCCAGCAGCTTAGTTGGGACAGGGAATGAAAAACTGTTTTTT	CASSLVGTGNEKLFF
TRBV19	TRBD1	TRBJ1-6	-	TGTGCCAGTAGTATGGGACAGTTCAGAGATTCACCCCTCCACTTT	CASSMGQFRDSPLHF
TRBV29-1	-	TRBJ2-7	-	TGCAGCGTTGTCTCGCTCCGGGGCGAGCAGTACTTC	CSVVSLRGEQYF
TRBV30	-	TRBJ2-1	-	TGTGCCTGGAGTGTAAGGCCAGCCGGTGAGCAGTTCTTC	CAWSVRPAGEQFF
TRBV9	TRBD1	TRBJ1-2	-	TGTGCCAGCAGCGTAAAGCCTTCGGACAGGGAGGATGGCTACACCTTC	CASSVKPSDREDGYTF
TRBV10-3	TRBD2	TRBJ2-2	-	TGTGCCATAAGCGGGGGCGACACCGGGGAGCTGTTTTTT	CAISGGDTGELFF
TRBV10-3	-	TRBJ1-2	-	TGTGCCATCAGTGAGTCGGTGGGGCAGCGCGCTTATGGCTACACCTTC	CAISESVGQRAYGYTF
TRBV6-5	-	TRBJ2-3	-	TGTGCCAGCTTTGATAGAGTCACAGATACGCAGTATTTT	CASFDRVTDTQYF
TRBV27	TRBD1	TRBJ1-1	-	TGTGCCAGCGGTAGGACAGGGGGCGTCACTGAAGCTTTCTTT	CASGRTGGVTEAFF
TRBV7-9	-	TRBJ1-4	-	TGTGCCAGCAGCGGAGATGGAGCTAATGAAAAACTGTTTTTT	CASSGDGANEKLFF
TRBV23-1	-	TRBJ1-2	few	TGCGCCAGCAGTCAATGGGACGCCTATGGCTACACCTTC	CASSQWDAYGYTF
TRBV7-2	TRBD2	TRBJ2-7	few	TGTGCCAGCAGCACTAGCGGGGCTCACATCACTTACGAGCAGTACTTC	CASSTSGAHITYEQYF
TRBV12-5	-	TRBJ1-5	-	TGTGCTAGTGGTTTCCCGAATCAGCCCCAGCATTTT	CASGFPNQPQHF
TRBV7-3	-	TRBJ1-2	-	TGTGCCAGCAGCCTTGATGGGACGGGGAACTATGGCTACACCTTC	CASSLDGTGNYGYTF
TRBV7-9	-	TRBJ2-7	-	TGTGCCAGCAGCCGGCAGGGTTCCTTCCACGAGCAGTACTTC	CASSRQGSFHEQYF
TRBV30	-	TRBJ1-2	-	TGTGCCTGGTGGGCAGACTATGGCTACACCTTC	CAWWADYGYTF
TRBV27	TRBD1	TRBJ2-7	-	TGTGCCAGCAGTCCGTATACAGGGGCGGACTACGAGCAGTACTTC	CASSPYTGADYEQYF
TRBV30	-	TRBJ1-1	-	TGTGCCTGGACCGGGGGGCATCCAAAAGGAAACACTGAAGCTTTCTTT	CAWTGGHPKGNTEAFF
TRBV9	-	TRBJ1-1	-	TGTGCCAGCAGCGTAAGAGGTTACACTGAAGCTTTCTTT	CASSVRGYTEAFF
TRBV13	-	TRBJ2-1	few	TGTGCCAGCAGCTCCGGCAATAGGAATGAGCAGTTCTTC	CASSSGNRNEQFF
TRBV7-6	-	TRBJ1-1	-	TGTGCCAGCAGCTATCAAATGGCAGGGAGGAACACTGAAGCTTTCTTT	CASSYQMAGRNTEAFF
TRBV7-9	-	TRBJ2-2	few	TGTGCCAGCAGAACACCAGGGAACACCGGGGAGCTGTTTTTT	CASRTPGNTGELFF
TRBV11-2	-	TRBJ2-2	-	TGTGCCAGCAGCCCCCGGGAGGGGGAGCTGTTTTTT	CASSPREGELFF
TRBV27	TRBD2	TRBJ2-3	few	TGTGCCAGCAGTCACCGACTAGCCATCACAGATACGCAGTATTTT	CASSHRLAITDTQYF
TRBV4-3	TRBD1	TRBJ2-6	few	TGCGCCAGCAGCCCGGGACAGGGGGCGTCTGGGGCCAACGTCCTGACTTTC	CASSPGQGASGANVLTF
TRBV5-1	-	TRBJ2-7	few	TGCGCCAGCAGCGGTATCTCCGAAGAATATAACGGTGGGGCCTACGAGCAGTACTTC	CASSGISEEYNGGAYEQYF
TRBV30	TRBD2	TRBJ2-3	few	TGTGCCTGTATCTATCGGGCTAGCGGGGCCGCAGATACGCAGTATTTT	CACIYRASGAADTQYF
TRBV5-1	TRBD2	TRBJ2-2	few	TGCGCCAGCAGCTTGGTGGTTCTAGCGGGGGGCAACGCGAACACCGGGGAGCTGTTTTTT	CASSLVVLAGGNANTGELFF
TRBV29-1	TRBD2	TRBJ2-5	few	TGCAGCGTGGATCTAGCGGGGGGGCTCCAAGAGACCCAGTACTTC	CSVDLAGGLQETQYF
TRBV6-6	-	TRBJ1-1	-	TGTGCCAGCAGTTACGCGGTAAGGGTAACTGAAGCTTTCTTT	CASSYAVRVTEAFF
TRBV4-1	-	TRBJ2-6	-	TGCGCCAGCAGCCAAGACAAAGGTACTGGGGCCAACGTCCTGACTTTC	CASSQDKGTGANVLTF
TRBV29-1	-	TRBJ1-2	few	TGCAGCGTTGATCCCGTGAACTATGGCTACACCTTC	CSVDPVNYGYTF
TRBV6-5	-	TRBJ2-5	-	TGTGCCAGCAGTTACTCGGGGACCCAGTACTTC	CASSYSGTQYF
TRBV29-1	TRBD2	TRBJ2-1	-	TGCAGCGTTGAATCTCTAGCGGGGGGGCGGAATGAGCAGTTCTTC	CSVESLAGGRNEQFF
TRBV30	-	TRBJ2-7	-	TGTGCCTGGAGTGTAAGGGCAGGGGACGAGCAGTACTTC	CAWSVRAGDEQYF
TRBV6-6	-	TRBJ2-3	few	TGTGCCAGCAGTTACTCGATTCGGGATACGCAGTATTTT	CASSYSIRDTQYF
TRBV15	-	TRBJ2-7	-	TGTGCCACCCGACGTACAGGGGGGGAACCCTACGAGCAGTACTTC	CATRRTGGEPYEQYF